The clone carrying this TCR beta chain was observed a handful of times. Its antigen is currently unknown. CDR3 length: 23 amino acids. Deletions cut 1 base from V and 0 bases from J, with 30 bases between. CDR1 and CDR2 (germline): SGHDN, FVKESK. This sample is drawn from a study of response to subunit inactivated influenza vaccine. Broader study findings: Few additional T cells are recruited per seasonal influenza vaccination, authors suggested.

One entry per CDR3 protein results from TCRdb running MiXCR on the RT-PCR reads. The sample yields roughly 650,000 distinct CDR3 sequences, more than 15% seen once. The chain recombines TRBV14 with TRBJ2-2, with D hard to call. This TCR was sampled from a man over 45 who received an inactivated influenza vaccine. This specimen was PBMCs from blood, taken 11 to 12 days after vaccination. This chain's CDR3 is CASSQGLVLIRFRGPTNTGELFF. The CDR3 DNA sequence: TGTGCCAGCAGCCAAGGATTAGTTCTAATTAGGTTCAGAGGTCCTACGAACACCGGGGAGCTGTTTTTT.